The rows below give T cell receptor beta chains drawn from one sample of a study of T cell repertoires in cytomegalovirus infection. TCRdb ran MiXCR on the reads and lists one entry per CDR3 protein. The sample holds fewer than 250,000 distinct CDR3 sequences, 10% to 15% seen once. Material for sequencing was PBMCs. These receptors were obtained from a human donor in good health (CMV status not recorded). Some clones in this sample may be carry-over from other donors' samples. CDR3s include the opening cysteine and the closing phenylalanine or tryptophan. Each record gives: D gene, clone size, V gene, J gene, CDR3 protein, CDR3 DNA. D genes are given only for firm matches. Clone sizes are given selectively: once, few, many, or a class where the clone is expanded.

d_call: -; clone_size: many; v_call: TRBV11-3; j_call: TRBJ2-3; cdr3_aa: CASSSRGGTDTQYF; cdr3_nt: TGTGCCAGCAGCTCAAGGGGTGGCACAGATACGCAGTATTTT
d_call: -; clone_size: -; v_call: TRBV2; j_call: TRBJ1-1; cdr3_aa: CASSVDTEAFF; cdr3_nt: TGTGCCAGCAGTGTTGACACTGAAGCTTTCTTT
d_call: -; clone_size: many; v_call: TRBV27; j_call: TRBJ1-1; cdr3_aa: CASSSYGGSAEAFF; cdr3_nt: TGTGCCAGCAGTTCATACGGGGGGTCGGCTGAAGCTTTCTTT
d_call: -; clone_size: -; v_call: TRBV5-1; j_call: TRBJ2-3; cdr3_aa: CASSWTSTDTQYF; cdr3_nt: TGCGCCAGCAGCTGGACTAGCACAGATACGCAGTATTTT
d_call: TRBD1; clone_size: -; v_call: TRBV6-6; j_call: TRBJ1-2; cdr3_aa: CASSSETGANYGYTF; cdr3_nt: TGTGCCAGCAGTTCTGAGACAGGGGCTAACTATGGCTACACCTTC
d_call: -; clone_size: many; v_call: TRBV6-5; j_call: TRBJ2-5; cdr3_aa: CASRGDYNQETQYF; cdr3_nt: TGTGCCAGCAGGGGTGACTATAACCAAGAGACCCAGTACTTC
d_call: -; clone_size: many; v_call: TRBV28; j_call: TRBJ1-1; cdr3_aa: CASRAPGHPRRDTEAFF; cdr3_nt: TGTGCCAGCAGGGCTCCGGGACACCCGAGGAGGGACACTGAAGCTTTCTTT
d_call: -; clone_size: many; v_call: TRBV7-2; j_call: TRBJ2-7; cdr3_aa: CASGARFGYEQYF; cdr3_nt: TGTGCCAGCGGGGCTCGTTTCGGCTACGAGCAGTACTTC
d_call: -; clone_size: many; v_call: TRBV19; j_call: TRBJ2-2; cdr3_aa: CASSILTRGDTGELFF; cdr3_nt: TGTGCCAGTAGTATATTAACCAGGGGTGATACCGGGGAGCTGTTTTTT
d_call: -; clone_size: few; v_call: TRBV7-9; j_call: TRBJ2-5; cdr3_aa: CASSLQGSQETQYF; cdr3_nt: TGTGCCAGCAGCTTACAGGGATCCCAAGAGACCCAGTACTTC
d_call: TRBD2; clone_size: many; v_call: TRBV11-2; j_call: TRBJ2-2; cdr3_aa: CASSLQRGGRWSGELFF; cdr3_nt: TGTGCCAGCAGCTTGCAGCGGGGGGGCCGATGGAGCGGGGAGCTGTTTTTT
d_call: -; clone_size: many; v_call: TRBV19; j_call: TRBJ2-1; cdr3_aa: CASSTLHPYNEQFF; cdr3_nt: TGTGCCAGTAGTACTCTGCACCCCTACAATGAGCAGTTCTTC
d_call: TRBD2; clone_size: many; v_call: TRBV12-3/TRBV12-4; j_call: TRBJ2-1; cdr3_aa: CASSPGLVSYNEQFF; cdr3_nt: TGTGCCAGCAGTCCAGGACTAGTCTCCTACAATGAGCAGTTCTTC
d_call: -; clone_size: many; v_call: TRBV12-3/TRBV12-4; j_call: TRBJ1-1; cdr3_aa: CASSLAHRDHEAFF; cdr3_nt: TGTGCCAGCAGTTTAGCTCACCGGGACCATGAAGCTTTCTTT
d_call: -; clone_size: many; v_call: TRBV7-2; j_call: TRBJ2-7; cdr3_aa: CASSLARGGSYEQYF; cdr3_nt: TGTGCCAGCAGCTTAGCAAGGGGGGGCTCCTACGAGCAGTACTTC
d_call: -; clone_size: many; v_call: TRBV6-1; j_call: TRBJ1-3; cdr3_aa: CASFRQDSGNTIYF; cdr3_nt: TGTGCCAGCTTTCGACAGGACTCTGGAAACACCATATATTTT
d_call: TRBD1; clone_size: many; v_call: TRBV28; j_call: TRBJ1-5; cdr3_aa: CASRLGGQSNQPQHF; cdr3_nt: TGTGCCAGCAGGTTAGGGGGACAGAGCAATCAGCCCCAGCATTTT
d_call: -; clone_size: many; v_call: TRBV6-6; j_call: TRBJ1-1; cdr3_aa: CASSYSKLGNTEAFF; cdr3_nt: TGTGCCAGCAGTTACTCGAAACTGGGGAACACTGAAGCTTTCTTT
d_call: TRBD2; clone_size: once; v_call: TRBV5-5; j_call: TRBJ2-3; cdr3_aa: CASSLASGVARDTQYF; cdr3_nt: TGTGCCAGCAGCTTGGCCAGCGGGGTGGCCAGAGATACGCAGTATTTT
d_call: -; clone_size: -; v_call: TRBV6-2/TRBV6-3; j_call: TRBJ1-1; cdr3_aa: CASSYGRALNTEAFF; cdr3_nt: TGTGCCAGCAGTTACGGTAGGGCTTTGAACACTGAAGCTTTCTTT
d_call: TRBD1; clone_size: few; v_call: TRBV11-2; j_call: TRBJ2-3; cdr3_aa: CASTLTGTSSSTDTQYF; cdr3_nt: TGTGCCAGCACATTGACAGGGACCTCCAGTAGCACAGATACGCAGTATTTT
d_call: -; clone_size: many; v_call: TRBV11-2; j_call: TRBJ1-2; cdr3_aa: CASSFGRSENGYTF; cdr3_nt: TGTGCCAGCAGCTTCGGCAGATCAGAGAATGGCTACACCTTC
d_call: TRBD2; clone_size: few; v_call: TRBV28; j_call: TRBJ2-3; cdr3_aa: CASSTVAGESTDTQYF; cdr3_nt: TGTGCCAGCAGTACCGTAGCGGGAGAGAGCACAGATACGCAGTATTTT
d_call: -; clone_size: many; v_call: TRBV7-2; j_call: TRBJ2-7; cdr3_aa: CASSLGGDMGQQYF; cdr3_nt: TGTGCCAGCAGCTTAGGGGGCGATATGGGGCAGCAGTACTTC
d_call: TRBD2; clone_size: -; v_call: TRBV11-2; j_call: TRBJ2-2; cdr3_aa: CASSFGLAGGGVEELFF; cdr3_nt: TGTGCCAGCAGCTTCGGCCTAGCGGGAGGGGGGGTGGAGGAGCTGTTTTTT
d_call: TRBD1; clone_size: -; v_call: TRBV14; j_call: TRBJ1-5; cdr3_aa: CASSLSGGHNQPQHF; cdr3_nt: TGTGCCAGCAGCCTCTCAGGGGGCCACAATCAGCCCCAGCATTTT
d_call: TRBD2; clone_size: many; v_call: TRBV7-2; j_call: TRBJ2-5; cdr3_aa: CASSQEGGGDGTQYF; cdr3_nt: TGTGCCAGCAGCCAAGAGGGCGGGGGGGACGGGACCCAGTACTTC